These 5 T cell receptor beta chains were sequenced from one sample in a study of cytomegalovirus exposure and HLA in healthy donors. PCR was performed using 60 Vbeta and 13 Jbeta primers. Only in-frame clones appear in the TCRdb table, and some are missing; sequencing was by immunoSEQ multiplex PCR. This sample has about 100,000 clones, with roughly 74% found just once. The sample taken for sequencing was PBMCs. These receptors all stem from a woman in her thirties or forties in good health and CMV-seronegative.

V usage is TRBV4-2 and J usage is TRBJ2-5; a weak D match, TRBD1 (5 bases). CDR1 is LGHNA and CDR2 is YNFKEQ in the germline V gene. Trimming took off 0 bases at V and 7 bases at J, with 6 bases between the two ends. The CDR3 has 12 residues. CDR3 in DNA: TGTGCCAGCAGCCAAGATAGGGGGACCCAGTACTTC. Protein product: CASSQDRGTQYF.

CDR3 nucleotides: TGTGCCAGCACCGAACGGCCCCTGAGGCAGCCCCAGCATTTT. It is translated as CASTERPLRQPQHF. The V and J genes are TRBV6-1 and TRBJ1-5; D is uncertain. Between the trimmed V and J ends, which lost 7 bases and 7 bases, there was a span of 17 bases. CDR3 length: 14 residues. CDR1 MNHNS and CDR2 SASEGT come from the germline V gene.

J is TRBJ2-5 and V is TRBV30; 10 bases fit TRBD1. Matching the DNA end better, TRBJ2-7 makes the J call doubtful. The CDR3 totals 15 residues. CDR1 and CDR2 (germline): GTSNPN, SVGIG (reference sequence). In DNA form, the CDR3 reads TGTGCCTGGATCCCCCCGGACAGGGGGGACTACGAGCAGTACTTC. Protein: CAWIPPDRGDYEQYF.

The V call is TRBV9, the J call TRBJ1-4; D not resolved. This CDR3 is built from 13 residues. The V and J ends lost 1 base and 6 bases respectively, with 7 bases between them. The germline CDR1 and CDR2 sequences are SGDLS and YYNGEE. Written as DNA, the CDR3 is TGTGCCAGCAGCGTATCGGTGGATGAAAAACTGTTTTTT. Its translation: CASSVSVDEKLFF.

This sequence joins TRBV28 and TRBJ1-3; D is perhaps TRBD1 (6 bases). V was pared by 2 bases and J by 5 bases, with 16 bases between. The CDR3 loop spans 16 amino acids. Germline V gives CDR1 MDHEN, CDR2 SYDVKM. In nucleotides, the CDR3 is TGTGCCAGCAGTTTACAAGTGACAGGCCGAAGAAACACCATATATTTT. It specifies CASSLQVTGRRNTIYF.